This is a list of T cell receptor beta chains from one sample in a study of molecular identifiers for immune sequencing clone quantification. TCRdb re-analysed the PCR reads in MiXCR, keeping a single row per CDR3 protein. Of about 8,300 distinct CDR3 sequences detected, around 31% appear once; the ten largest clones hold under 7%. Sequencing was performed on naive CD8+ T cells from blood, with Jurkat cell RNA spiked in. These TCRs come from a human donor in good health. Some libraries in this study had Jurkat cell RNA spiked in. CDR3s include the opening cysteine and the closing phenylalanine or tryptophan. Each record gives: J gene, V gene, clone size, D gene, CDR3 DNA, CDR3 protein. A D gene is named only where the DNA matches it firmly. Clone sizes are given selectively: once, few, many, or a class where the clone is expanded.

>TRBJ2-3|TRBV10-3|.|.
TGTGCCATCAGTGACTTATCGGCCTTAGATACGCAGTATTTT
CAISDLSALDTQYF
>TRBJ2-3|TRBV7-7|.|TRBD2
TGTTCATTACTAGCGCCTAGCACAGATACGCAGTATTTT
CSLLAPSTDTQYF
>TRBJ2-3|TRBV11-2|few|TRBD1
TGTGCCAGCAGCTTAGCCACGTTTCTGGACAGGGGGACAGATACGCAGTATTTT
CASSLATFLDRGTDTQYF
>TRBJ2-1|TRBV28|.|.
TGTGCCAGCAGAAAAGGACGACAGTTCTTC
CASRKGRQFF
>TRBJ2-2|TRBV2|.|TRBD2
TGTGCCAGCAGTAGGACTAGCGGGAACACCGGGGAGCTGTTTTTT
CASSRTSGNTGELFF
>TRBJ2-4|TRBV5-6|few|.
TGTGCCAGCAGCCGACTGGCACATCTAGCCAAAAACATTCAGTACTTC
CASSRLAHLAKNIQYF
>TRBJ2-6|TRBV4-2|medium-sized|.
TGTGCCAGCAGCCCACTACAAGACGTCCTGACTTTC
CASSPLQDVLTF
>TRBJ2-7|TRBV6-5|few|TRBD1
TGTGCCAGCAGTTACACACAGGGGTACGAGCAGTACTTC
CASSYTQGYEQYF
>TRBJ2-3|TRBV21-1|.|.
TGTGCCAGCAGTAAGAAGGGTACGCAGTATTTT
CASSKKGTQYF
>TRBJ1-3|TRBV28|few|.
TGTGCCAGCAGTTCCCCCCGAGAAGTCTCTGGAAACACCATATATTTT
CASSSPREVSGNTIYF
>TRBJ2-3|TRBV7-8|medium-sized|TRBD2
TGTGCCAGCAGCTTAGGACTAGCGGAGAGAGATACGCAGTATTTT
CASSLGLAERDTQYF
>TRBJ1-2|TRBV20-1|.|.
TGCAGTGCTAGTGGCAATAACTATGGCTACACCTTC
CSASGNNYGYTF
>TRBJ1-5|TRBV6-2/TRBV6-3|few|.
TGTGCCAGCAGCCCGGGACGATTTGGCAATCAGCCCCAGCATTTT
CASSPGRFGNQPQHF
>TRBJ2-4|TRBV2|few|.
TGTGCCAGCAGTGAAACCTACTTC
CASSETYF
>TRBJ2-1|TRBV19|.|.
TGTGCCAGTAATACTAGGTCCTACAATGAGCAGTTCTTC
CASNTRSYNEQFF
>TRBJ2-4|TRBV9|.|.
TGTGCCAGCAGCGTAGGGGTACTAGCCAAAAACATTCAGTACTTC
CASSVGVLAKNIQYF
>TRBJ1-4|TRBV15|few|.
TGTGCCACCAGCTCCCACACCGCAACTAATGAAAAACTGTTTTTT
CATSSHTATNEKLFF
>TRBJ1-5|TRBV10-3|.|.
TGTGCCATCAGTGAGCTCGCGGACGTGTTGCAGCCCCAGCATTTT
CAISELADVLQPQHF
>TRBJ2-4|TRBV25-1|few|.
TGTGCCAGCAGTGAACAAGGGGCCAAAAACATTCAGTACTTC
CASSEQGAKNIQYF
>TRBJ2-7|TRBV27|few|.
TGTGCCAGCAGTCCGGACAGGAGGGGCTACGAGCAGTACTTC
CASSPDRRGYEQYF
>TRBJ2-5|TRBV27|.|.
TGTGCCAGCTCGTCCCGTGCGCAATGGACCCAGTACTTC
CASSSRAQWTQYF
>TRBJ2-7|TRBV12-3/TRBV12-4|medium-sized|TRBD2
TGTGCCAGCAGTCCAAAGACTAGCGGGAGGAGCGAGCAGTACTTC
CASSPKTSGRSEQYF
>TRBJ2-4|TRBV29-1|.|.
TGCAGCGTTGTTGGGCAGACCATAAACACTCAGTACTTC
CSVVGQTINTQYF
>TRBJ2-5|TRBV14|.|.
TGTGCCAGCAGCCTCTGGAGCGGAGAGACCCAGTACTTC
CASSLWSGETQYF
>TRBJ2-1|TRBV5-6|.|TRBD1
TGTGCCAGCAGCTCGACAGGGTCTTCCTACAATGAGCAGTTCTTC
CASSSTGSSYNEQFF
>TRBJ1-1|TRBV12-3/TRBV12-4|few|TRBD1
TGTGCCAGCAGTTCGGGACAGGGATCCCCTGAAGCTTTCTTT
CASSSGQGSPEAFF
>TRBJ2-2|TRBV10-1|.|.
TGCGCCAGCAGTGGCAGGGCCGGGGAGCTGTTTTTT
CASSGRAGELFF
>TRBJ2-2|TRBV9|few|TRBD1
TGTGCCAGCAGCCTAAAAGCCGGGACAGCGAACACCGGGGAGCTGTTTTTT
CASSLKAGTANTGELFF
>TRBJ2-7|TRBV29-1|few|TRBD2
TGCAGCGTTATTGACCCGGGAGGGCTTACCTACGAGCAGTACTTC
CSVIDPGGLTYEQYF
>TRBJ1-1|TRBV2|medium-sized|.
TGTGCCAGCAGTGACTCCGGACCAAACACTGAAGCTTTCTTT
CASSDSGPNTEAFF
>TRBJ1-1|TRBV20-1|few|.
TGCAGTGCTAGAGCCCGGACCCGGGAGGCTTTCTTT
CSARARTREAFF
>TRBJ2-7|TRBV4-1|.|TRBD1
TGCGCCAGCAGCCAACAACAGGGGGCGTCGGGGGAGCAGTACTTC
CASSQQQGASGEQYF
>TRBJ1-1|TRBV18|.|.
TGTGCCAGCTCACCACCGGGGGAGAACACTGAAGCTTTCTTT
CASSPPGENTEAFF
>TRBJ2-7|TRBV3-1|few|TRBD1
TGTGCCAGCAGCCAAGGACAGGGATCCTCCTACGAGCAGTACTTC
CASSQGQGSSYEQYF
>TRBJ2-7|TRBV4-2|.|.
TGTGCCAGCAGCCAAGATCTTAGGGGTCTGGACGAGCAGTACTTC
CASSQDLRGLDEQYF
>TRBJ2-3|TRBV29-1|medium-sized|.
TGCAGCGTTGACACAGATACGCAGTATTTT
CSVDTDTQYF
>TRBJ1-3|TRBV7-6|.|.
TGTGCCAGCAGCCCCCGCGGGGCTGGAAACACCAAATATTTT
CASSPRGAGNTKYF
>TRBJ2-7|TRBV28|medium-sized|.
TGTGCCAGCAGTTTAGGGCCCGCTGTTTACGAGCAGTACTTC
CASSLGPAVYEQYF
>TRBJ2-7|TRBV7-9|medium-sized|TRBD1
TGTGCCAGCAGCCCGACAGGGTACGAGCAGTACTTC
CASSPTGYEQYF
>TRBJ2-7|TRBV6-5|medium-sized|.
TGTGCCAGCAGTTTCCGTGACGAGCAGTACTTC
CASSFRDEQYF
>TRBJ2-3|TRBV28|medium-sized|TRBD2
TGTGCCAGCACACCGGGACTAGCTTCAGATACGCAGTATTTT
CASTPGLASDTQYF
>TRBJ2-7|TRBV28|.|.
TGTGCCAGCAGTAATACGGGGCCCACATACGAGCAGTACTTC
CASSNTGPTYEQYF
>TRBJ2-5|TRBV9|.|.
TGTGCCAGCTGCGCCCAGGGGACTCACCTGGAGACCCAGTACTTC
CASCAQGTHLETQYF
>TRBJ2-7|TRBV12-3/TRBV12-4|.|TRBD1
TGTGCCAGCAGCCGAACCGGGACAGCCTACGAGCAGTACTTC
CASSRTGTAYEQYF
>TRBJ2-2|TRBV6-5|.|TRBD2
TGTGCCAGCAGTACGGAGGGACTAGCGGGAGCGAACACCGGGGAGCTGATTTTT
CASSTEGLAGANTGELIF
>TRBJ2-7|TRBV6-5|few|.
TGTGCCAGCAGTTACGGGACAAGAGCCTACGAGCAGTACTTC
CASSYGTRAYEQYF
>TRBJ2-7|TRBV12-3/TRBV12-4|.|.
TGTGCCAGCAGATTAGGGGTCTGGGGGCCCCCCTACGAGCAGTACTTC
CASRLGVWGPPYEQYF
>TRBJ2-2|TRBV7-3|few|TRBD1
TGTGCCAGCAGCCCAGGGGGATTGAGGGGATCCGGGGAGCTGTTTTTT
CASSPGGLRGSGELFF
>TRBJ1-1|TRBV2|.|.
TGTGCCAGCAACTGGGGCACTGAAGCTTTCTTT
CASNWGTEAFF
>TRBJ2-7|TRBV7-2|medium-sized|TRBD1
TGTGCCAGCAGCCCTTGGCGGGACAGGGCCCCCTACGAGCAGTACTTC
CASSPWRDRAPYEQYF
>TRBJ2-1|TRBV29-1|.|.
TGCAGCGTTGAAGGGTGGCAATCCTACAATGAGCAGTTCTTC
CSVEGWQSYNEQFF
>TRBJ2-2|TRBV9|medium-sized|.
TGTGCCAGCAAAGATACAGGGAACACCGGGGAGCTGTTTTTT
CASKDTGNTGELFF
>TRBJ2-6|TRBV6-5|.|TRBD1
TGTGCCAGCAGTTTACCGAGGACAGGGCGAGGGGCCAACGTCCTGACTTTC
CASSLPRTGRGANVLTF
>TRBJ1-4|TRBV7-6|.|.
TGTGCCAGCAGCCAATTCGGACAGTCGGGATGGATTGAACTGTTTTTT
CASSQFGQSGWIELFF
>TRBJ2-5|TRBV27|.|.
TGTGCCAGCAGGTCTAAACAGCAAGAGACCCAGTACTTC
CASRSKQQETQYF